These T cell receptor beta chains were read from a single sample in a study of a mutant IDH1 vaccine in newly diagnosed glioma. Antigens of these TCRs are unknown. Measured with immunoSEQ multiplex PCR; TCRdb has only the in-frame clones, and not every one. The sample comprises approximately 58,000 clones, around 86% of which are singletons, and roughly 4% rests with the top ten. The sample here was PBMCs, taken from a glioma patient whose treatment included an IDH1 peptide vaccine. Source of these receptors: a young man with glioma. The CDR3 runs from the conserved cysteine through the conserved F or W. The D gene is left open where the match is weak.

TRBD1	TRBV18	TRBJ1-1	CASSPPLRGGTEAFF
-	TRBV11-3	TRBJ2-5	CASSLGSRVEGGDDQYF
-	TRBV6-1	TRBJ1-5	CASPGPPQPQHF
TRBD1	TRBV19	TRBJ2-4	CASSFTGGEYIQYF
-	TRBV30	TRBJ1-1	CAWSVGGTEAFF
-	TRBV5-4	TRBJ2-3	CASAGGVDTQYF
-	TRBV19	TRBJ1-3	CASSMTSSGNTIYF
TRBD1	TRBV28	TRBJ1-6	CASSSGGAVYNSPLHF
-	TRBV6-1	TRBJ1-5	CASSGRAGYSNQPQHF
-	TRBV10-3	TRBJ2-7	CAITQSRGEQYF
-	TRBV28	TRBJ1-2	CASSSVLTGNYGYTF
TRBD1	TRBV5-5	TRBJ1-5	CASSPWTGDQPQHF
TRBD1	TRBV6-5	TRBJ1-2	CASSSQGTGRDGYTF
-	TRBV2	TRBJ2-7	CASSIGRTYEQYF
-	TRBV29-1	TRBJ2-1	CSVRGEADNEQFF
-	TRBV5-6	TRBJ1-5	CASSLVGRDQPQHF
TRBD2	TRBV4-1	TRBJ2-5	CASSHPGTSGAETQYF
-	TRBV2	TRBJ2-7	CASRESKGWGNYEQYF
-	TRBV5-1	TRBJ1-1	CASSLQGINTEAFF
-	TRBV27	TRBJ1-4	CASSLGGFPNEKLFF
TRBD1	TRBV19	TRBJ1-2	CASSDGTGPGYTF
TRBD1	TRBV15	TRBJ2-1	CATSRLRQGGGYNEQFF
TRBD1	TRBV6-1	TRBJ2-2	CASRKDRGLTGELFF
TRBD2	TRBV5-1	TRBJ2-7	CASSLASGGFTYEQYF
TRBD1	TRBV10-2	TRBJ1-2	CASSEWDRDGYTF
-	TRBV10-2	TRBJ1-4	CASSDKVGGANEKLFF
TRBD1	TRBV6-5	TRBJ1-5	CASSYPGQVNQPQHF
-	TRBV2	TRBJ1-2	CASSDWGFGGYTF
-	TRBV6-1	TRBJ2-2	CASSRTGNTGELFF